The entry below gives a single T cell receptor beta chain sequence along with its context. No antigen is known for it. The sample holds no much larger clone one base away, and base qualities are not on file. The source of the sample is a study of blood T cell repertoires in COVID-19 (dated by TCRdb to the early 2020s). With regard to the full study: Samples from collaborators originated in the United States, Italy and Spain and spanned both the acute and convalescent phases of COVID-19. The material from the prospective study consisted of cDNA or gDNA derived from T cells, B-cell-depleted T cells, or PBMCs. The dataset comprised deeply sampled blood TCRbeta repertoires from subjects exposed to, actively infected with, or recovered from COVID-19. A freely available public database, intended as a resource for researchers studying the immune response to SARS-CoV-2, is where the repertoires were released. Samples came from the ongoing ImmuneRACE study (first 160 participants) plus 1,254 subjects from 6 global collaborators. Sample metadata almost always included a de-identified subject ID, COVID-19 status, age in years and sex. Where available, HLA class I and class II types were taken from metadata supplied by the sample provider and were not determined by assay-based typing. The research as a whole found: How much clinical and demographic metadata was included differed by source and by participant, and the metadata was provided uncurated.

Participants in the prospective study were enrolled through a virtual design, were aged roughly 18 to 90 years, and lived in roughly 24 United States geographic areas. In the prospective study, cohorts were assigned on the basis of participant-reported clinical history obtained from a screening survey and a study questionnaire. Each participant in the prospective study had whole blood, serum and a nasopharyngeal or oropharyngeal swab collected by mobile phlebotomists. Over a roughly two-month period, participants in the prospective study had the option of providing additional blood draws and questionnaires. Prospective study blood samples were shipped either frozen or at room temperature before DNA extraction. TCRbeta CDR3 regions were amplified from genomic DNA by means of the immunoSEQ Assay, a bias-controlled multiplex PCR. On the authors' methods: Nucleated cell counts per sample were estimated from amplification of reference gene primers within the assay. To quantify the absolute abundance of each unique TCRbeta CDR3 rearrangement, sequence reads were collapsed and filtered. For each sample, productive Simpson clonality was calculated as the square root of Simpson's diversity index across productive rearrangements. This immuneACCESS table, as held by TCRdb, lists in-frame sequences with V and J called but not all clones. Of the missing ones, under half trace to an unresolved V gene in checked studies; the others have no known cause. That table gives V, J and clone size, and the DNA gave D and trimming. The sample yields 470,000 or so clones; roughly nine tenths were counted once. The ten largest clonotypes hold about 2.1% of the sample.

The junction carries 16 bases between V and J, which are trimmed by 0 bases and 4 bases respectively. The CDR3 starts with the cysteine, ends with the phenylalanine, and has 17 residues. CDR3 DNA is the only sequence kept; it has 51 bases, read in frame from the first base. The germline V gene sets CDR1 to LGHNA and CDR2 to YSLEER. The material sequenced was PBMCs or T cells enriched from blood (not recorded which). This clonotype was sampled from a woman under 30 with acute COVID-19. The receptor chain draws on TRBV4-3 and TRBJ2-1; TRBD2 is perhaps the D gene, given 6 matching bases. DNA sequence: TGCGCCAGCAGCCAAGACGCGGGGACTGGGTTGTACAATGAGCAGTTCTTC. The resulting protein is CASSQDAGTGLYNEQFF.